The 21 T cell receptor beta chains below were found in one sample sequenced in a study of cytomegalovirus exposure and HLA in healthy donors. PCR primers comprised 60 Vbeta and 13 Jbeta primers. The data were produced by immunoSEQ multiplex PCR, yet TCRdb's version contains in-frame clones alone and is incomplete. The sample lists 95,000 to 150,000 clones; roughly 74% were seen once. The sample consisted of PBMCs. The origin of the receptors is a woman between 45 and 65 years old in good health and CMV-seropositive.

CDR3 amino acids: CASSESFSGAEQFF. The CDR3 DNA sequence: TGTGCCAGCAGTGAATCATTTAGCGGGGCTGAGCAGTTCTTC. This rearrangement joins TRBV6-1 to TRBJ2-1; 8 nucleotides match TRBD2. J was trimmed by 9 bases and V by 2 bases; bases with no gene match: 6. This CDR3 is 14 amino acids long. The germline V gene has CDR1 MNHNS and CDR2 SASEGT.

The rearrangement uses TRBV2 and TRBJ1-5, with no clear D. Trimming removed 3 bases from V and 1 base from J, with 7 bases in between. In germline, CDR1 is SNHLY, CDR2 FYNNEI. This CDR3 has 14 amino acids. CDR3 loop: CASSDGRSNQPQHF. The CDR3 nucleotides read TGTGCCAGCAGTGATGGGCGCAGCAATCAGCCCCAGCATTTT.

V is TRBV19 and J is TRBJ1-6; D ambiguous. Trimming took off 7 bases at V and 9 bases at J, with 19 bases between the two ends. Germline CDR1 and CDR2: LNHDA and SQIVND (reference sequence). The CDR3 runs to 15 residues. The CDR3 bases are TGTGCCAGTAACCCAACCGGGAACTTAGGTTCACCCCTCCACTTT. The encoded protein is CASNPTGNLGSPLHF.

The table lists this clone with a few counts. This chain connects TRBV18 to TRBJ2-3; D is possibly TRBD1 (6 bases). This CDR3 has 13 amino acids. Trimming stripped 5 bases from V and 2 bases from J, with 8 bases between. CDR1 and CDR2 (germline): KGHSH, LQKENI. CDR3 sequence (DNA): TGTGCCAGCTCAACAGGGTACACAGATACGCAGTATTTT. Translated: CASSTGYTDTQYF.

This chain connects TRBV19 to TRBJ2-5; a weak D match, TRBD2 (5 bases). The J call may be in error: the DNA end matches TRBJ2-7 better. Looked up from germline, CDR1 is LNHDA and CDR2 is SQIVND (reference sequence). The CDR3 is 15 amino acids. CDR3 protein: CASSIDVGVSYEQYF. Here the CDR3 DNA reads TGTGCCAGTAGTATAGACGTCGGGGTATCCTACGAGCAGTACTTC.

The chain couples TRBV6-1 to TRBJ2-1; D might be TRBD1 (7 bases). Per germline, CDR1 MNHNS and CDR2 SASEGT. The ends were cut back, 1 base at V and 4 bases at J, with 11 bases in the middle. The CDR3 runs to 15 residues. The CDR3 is CASSEVAGGYNEQFF. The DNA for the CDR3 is TGTGCCAGCAGTGAAGTGGCAGGGGGGTACAATGAGCAGTTCTTC.

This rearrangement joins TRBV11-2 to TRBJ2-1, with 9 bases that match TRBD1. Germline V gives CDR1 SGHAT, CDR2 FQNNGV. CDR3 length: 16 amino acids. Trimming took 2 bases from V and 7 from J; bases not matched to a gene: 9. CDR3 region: CASSLSKGTGWNEQFF. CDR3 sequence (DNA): TGTGCCAGCAGCTTATCCAAGGGGACAGGGTGGAATGAGCAGTTCTTC.

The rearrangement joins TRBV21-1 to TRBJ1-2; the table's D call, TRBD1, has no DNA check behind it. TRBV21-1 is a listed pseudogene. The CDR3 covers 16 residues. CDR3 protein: CASSIHRQGSNYGYTF. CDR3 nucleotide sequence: TGTGCCAGCAGCATTCACCGACAGGGGTCAAACTATGGCTACACCTTC.

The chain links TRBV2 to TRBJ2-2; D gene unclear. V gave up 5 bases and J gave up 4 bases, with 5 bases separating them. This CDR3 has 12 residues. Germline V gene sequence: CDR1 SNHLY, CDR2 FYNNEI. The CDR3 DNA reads TGTGCCAGCAGTTTTATCACCGGGGAGCTGTTTTTT. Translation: CASSFITGELFF.

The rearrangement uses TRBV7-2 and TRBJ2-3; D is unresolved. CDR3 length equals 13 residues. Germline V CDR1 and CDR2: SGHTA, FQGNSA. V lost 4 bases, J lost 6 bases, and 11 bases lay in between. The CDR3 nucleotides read TGTGCCAGCAGCTATTCAGGTGGTGATACGCAGTATTTT. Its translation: CASSYSGGDTQYF.

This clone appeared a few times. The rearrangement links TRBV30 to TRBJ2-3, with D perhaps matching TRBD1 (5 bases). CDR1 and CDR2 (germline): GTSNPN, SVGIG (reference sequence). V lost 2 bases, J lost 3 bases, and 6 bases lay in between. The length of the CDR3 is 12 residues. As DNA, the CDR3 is TGTGCCTGGAGTAAGGGGACAGATACGCAGTATTTT. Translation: CAWSKGTDTQYF. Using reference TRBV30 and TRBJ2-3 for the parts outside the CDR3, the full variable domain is SQTIHQWPATLVQPVGSPLSLECTVEGTSNPNLYWYRQAAGRGLQLLFYSVGIGQISSEVPQNLSASRPQDRQFILSSKKLLLSDSGFYLCAWSKGTDTQYFGPGTRLTVL.

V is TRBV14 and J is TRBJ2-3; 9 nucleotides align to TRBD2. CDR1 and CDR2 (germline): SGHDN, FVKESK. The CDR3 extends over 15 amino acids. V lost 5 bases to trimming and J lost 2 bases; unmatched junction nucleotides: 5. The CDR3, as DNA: TGTGCCAGCAGCTCTGGACTAGCGAACACAGATACGCAGTATTTT. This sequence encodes CASSSGLANTDTQYF.

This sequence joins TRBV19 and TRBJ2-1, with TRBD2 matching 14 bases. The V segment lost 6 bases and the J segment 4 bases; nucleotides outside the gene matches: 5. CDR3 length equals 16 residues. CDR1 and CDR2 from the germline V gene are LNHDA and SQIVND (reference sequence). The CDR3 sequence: CASSRTSGGPYNEQFF. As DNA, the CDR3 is TGTGCCAGTAGCCGGACTAGCGGGGGGCCTTACAATGAGCAGTTCTTC.

The CDR3 DNA follows: TGCGCCAGCAGCAGAGCCGGGACAGTGACTAATGAAAAACTGTTTTTT. Translated: CASSRAGTVTNEKLFF. The J gene is TRBJ1-4, the V gene TRBV5-1, with 7 bases aligning to TRBD1. Unmatched junction bases numbered 8, after V lost 4 bases and J lost 2 bases. Germline CDR1 and CDR2: SGHRS and YFSETQ. This CDR3 has 16 amino acids. The variable domain in full, completed from reference TRBV5-1 and TRBJ1-4, reads KAGVTQTPRYLIKTRGQQVTLSCSPISGHRSVSWYQQTPGQGLQFLFEYFSETQRNKGNFPGRFSGRQFSNSRSEMNVSTLELGDSALYLCASSRAGTVTNEKLFFGSGTQLSVL.

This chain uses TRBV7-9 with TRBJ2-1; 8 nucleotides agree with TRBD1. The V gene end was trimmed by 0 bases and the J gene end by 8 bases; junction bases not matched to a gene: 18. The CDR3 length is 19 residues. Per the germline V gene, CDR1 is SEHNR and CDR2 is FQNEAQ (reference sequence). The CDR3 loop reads CASSLAQGGRTWSYDEQFF. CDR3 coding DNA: TGTGCCAGCAGCTTAGCACAGGGGGGCCGAACTTGGTCCTATGATGAGCAGTTCTTC. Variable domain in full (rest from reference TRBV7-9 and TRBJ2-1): DTGVSQNPRHKITKRGQNVTFRCDPISEHNRLYWYRQTLGQGPEFLTYFQNEAQLEKSRLLSDRFSAERPKGSFSTLEIQRTEQGDSAMYLCASSLAQGGRTWSYDEQFFGPGTRLTVL.

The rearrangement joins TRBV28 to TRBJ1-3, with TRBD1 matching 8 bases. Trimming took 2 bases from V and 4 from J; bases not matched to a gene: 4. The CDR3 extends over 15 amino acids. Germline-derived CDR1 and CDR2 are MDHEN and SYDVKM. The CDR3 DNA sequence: TGTGCCAGCAGTTTACCCGGGACAGGAGGAAACACCATATATTTT. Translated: CASSLPGTGGNTIYF.

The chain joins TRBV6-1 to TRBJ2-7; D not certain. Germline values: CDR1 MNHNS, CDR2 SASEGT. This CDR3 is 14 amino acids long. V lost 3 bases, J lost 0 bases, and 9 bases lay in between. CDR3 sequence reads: CASSDRSISYEQYF. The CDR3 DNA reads TGTGCCAGCAGTGACAGGTCGATCTCCTACGAGCAGTACTTC.

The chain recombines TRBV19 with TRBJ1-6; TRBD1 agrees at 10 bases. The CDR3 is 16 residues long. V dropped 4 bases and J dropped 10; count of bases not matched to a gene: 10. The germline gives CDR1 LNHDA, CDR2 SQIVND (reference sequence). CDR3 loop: CASSNRQGARGSPLHF. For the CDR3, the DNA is TGTGCCAGTAGTAACCGACAGGGGGCAAGAGGATCACCCCTCCACTTT.

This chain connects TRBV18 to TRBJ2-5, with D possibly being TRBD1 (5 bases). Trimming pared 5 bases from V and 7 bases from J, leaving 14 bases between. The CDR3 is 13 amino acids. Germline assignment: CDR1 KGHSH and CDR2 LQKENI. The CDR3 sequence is CASSNRSTGTQYF. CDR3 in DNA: TGTGCCAGCTCAAACAGGTCCACCGGGACCCAGTACTTC.

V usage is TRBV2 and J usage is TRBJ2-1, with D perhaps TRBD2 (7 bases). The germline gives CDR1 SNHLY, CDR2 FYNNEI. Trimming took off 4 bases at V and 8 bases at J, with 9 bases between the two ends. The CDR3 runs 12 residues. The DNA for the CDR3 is TGTGCCAGCAGTGCGGGGGGCTATGAGCAGTTCTTC. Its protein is CASSAGGYEQFF. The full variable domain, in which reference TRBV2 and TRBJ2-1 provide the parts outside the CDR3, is EPEVTQTPSHQVTQMGQEVILRCVPISNHLYFYWYRQILGQKVEFLVSFYNNEISEKSEIFDDQFSVERPDGSNFTLKIRSTKLEDSAMYFCASSAGGYEQFFGPGTRLTVL.

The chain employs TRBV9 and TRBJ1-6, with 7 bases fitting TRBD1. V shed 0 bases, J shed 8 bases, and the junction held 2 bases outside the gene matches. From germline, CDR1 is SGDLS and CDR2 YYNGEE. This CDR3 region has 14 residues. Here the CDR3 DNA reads TGTGCCAGCAGCGTAGTAGGGGGCGATTCACCCCTCCACTTT. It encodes CASSVVGGDSPLHF.